The 10 T cell receptor beta chains presented below share a single source sample, sequenced in a study of T cells in Graves' hyperthyroidism and ophthalmopathy. Amplification yielded TCR beta CDR3 regions, with RNA transcripts as the source. During a first-round RT-PCR of the TCR CDR3, the HTBI primer set was used. TCRdb fed the multiplex PCR reads into MiXCR, producing one record per CDR3 protein. This sample has around 300,000 distinct CDR3 sequences, with roughly 18% found just once. Sequencing was performed on blood. These receptors came from a man between 50 and 59 years old with Graves' ophthalmopathy.

At least ten counts were recorded for this clonotype. This chain links TRBV20-1 with TRBJ2-7, with TRBD1 matching 8 bases. V dropped 1 base and J dropped 0; count of bases not matched to a gene: 11. Germline CDR1 is DFQATT and CDR2 is SNEGSKA (reference sequence). This CDR3 is 17 amino acids long. This chain's CDR3 is CSARAVAGGHSSYEQYF. In DNA, the CDR3 is TGCAGTGCTAGAGCTGTTGCAGGGGGCCATAGCTCCTACGAGCAGTACTTC.

This clonotype was observed many times. The chain carries TRBV2 and TRBJ1-5; TRBD1 might be the D (5 bases). The CDR3 covers 15 residues. From germline, CDR1 is SNHLY and CDR2 FYNNEI. Trimming took 10 bases from V and 2 from J, leaving 18 bases between them. CDR3 coding DNA: TGTGCCACCCGACAGAGTACCTTGGGCAATCAGCCCCAGCATTTT. As protein: CATRQSTLGNQPQHF.

This clonotype appeared many times. The CDR3: CASSQVGGADTQYF. The DNA for the CDR3 is TGTGCCAGCAGCCAAGTGGGGGGGGCAGATACGCAGTATTTT. J is TRBJ2-3 and V is TRBV3-1, with 7 bases aligning to TRBD2. CDR3 length: 14 amino acids. V trimming: 1 base; J trimming: 4 bases; junction bases outside the gene matches: 2. Germline loops: CDR1 LGHDT, CDR2 YNNKEL (reference sequence).

The chain carries TRBV10-3 and TRBJ2-7; 8 bases map to TRBD1. This CDR3 is 16 amino acids long. V dropped 0 bases and J dropped 0; count of bases not matched to a gene: 4. Germline loops: CDR1 ENHRY, CDR2 SYGVKD. The CDR3 spells CAISESRDRPSYEQYF. Written as DNA, the CDR3 is TGTGCCATCAGTGAGTCGAGGGACAGGCCCTCCTACGAGCAGTACTTC.

CDR3 sequence: CAWSAGTGSNQPQHF. The CDR3 DNA sequence: TGTGCCTGGAGTGCCGGGACAGGGAGCAATCAGCCCCAGCATTTT. The rearrangement links TRBV30 to TRBJ1-5; 9 positions agree with TRBD1. With V trimmed by 1 base and J by 1 base, 2 bases remained unmatched. CDR3 length: 15 amino acids. The germline V gene encodes CDR1 GTSNPN and CDR2 SVGIG (reference sequence). Supplemented by reference TRBV30 and TRBJ1-5, the full variable domain reads SQTIHQWPATLVQPVGSPLSLECTVEGTSNPNLYWYRQAAGRGLQLLFYSVGIGQISSEVPQNLSASRPQDRQFILSSKKLLLSDSGFYLCAWSAGTGSNQPQHFGDGTRLSIL.

V is TRBV11-2 and J is TRBJ2-6; 9 bases are a match to TRBD1. The length of the CDR3 is 18 residues. Germline values: CDR1 SGHAT, CDR2 FQNNGV. V was clipped by 5 bases and J by 1 base; unmatched bases: 9. The CDR3 region is CASSAPGQGASGANVLTF. CDR3 sequence (DNA): TGTGCCAGCAGCGCTCCGGGACAGGGTGCATCTGGGGCCAACGTCCTGACTTTC.

In this sample, this clonotype turned up many times. This chain joins TRBV7-8 and TRBJ2-3, with D possibly being TRBD2 (6 bases). Trimming cost V 4 bases and J 2 bases, with 16 bases left between them. Looked up from germline, CDR1 is SGHVS and CDR2 is FQNEAQ. CDR3 length: 16 residues. CDR3 sequence: CASSSKPGLFTDTQYF. In nucleotides, the CDR3 is TGTGCCAGCAGCTCAAAACCGGGACTGTTCACAGATACGCAGTATTTT. Together with reference TRBV7-8 and TRBJ2-3, the CDR3 gives the full variable domain: GAGVSQSPRYKVAKRGQDVALRCDPISGHVSLFWYQQALGQGPEFLTYFQNEAQLDKSGLPSDRFFAERPEGSVSTLKIQRTQQEDSAVYLCASSSKPGLFTDTQYFGPGTRLTVL.

In this sample, this clonotype turned up a few times. V usage is TRBV7-8 and J usage is TRBJ1-3; 7 nucleotides match TRBD1. The CDR3 loop spans 15 amino acids. V lost 6 bases and J lost 3; bases outside the gene matches: 8. Looked up from germline, CDR1 is SGHVS and CDR2 is FQNEAQ. The CDR3, as DNA: TGTGCCAGCAGGCGAAGTTGGGACAGTGGAAACACCATATATTTT. Translation gives CASRRSWDSGNTIYF.

The chain uses TRBV27 and TRBJ2-7, with 9 bases aligning to TRBD1. Germline-derived CDR1 and CDR2 are MNHEY and SMNVEV (reference sequence). This CDR3 spans 15 amino acids. The V segment lost 1 base and the J segment 4 bases; nucleotides outside the gene matches: 5. The CDR3 nucleotides are TGTGCCAGCAGTTTATGGGGGACAGGGCCATACGAGCAGTACTTC. This encodes CASSLWGTGPYEQYF.

This chain joins TRBV6-1 and TRBJ2-3; 10 bases line up with TRBD2. CDR3 size: 16 residues. The V gene end was trimmed by 3 bases and the J gene end by 2 bases; junction bases not matched to a gene: 5. CDR1 MNHNS and CDR2 SASEGT come from the germline V gene. The CDR3 here is CASSDGAGGPTDTQYF. For the CDR3, the DNA is TGTGCCAGCAGTGATGGAGCGGGAGGGCCCACAGATACGCAGTATTTT.